Listed here are 29 T cell receptor beta chains from one sample, sequenced in a study of CD8 T cells in ankylosing spondylitis. TCRdb analysed the 5' RACE reads with MiXCR anew, one entry per CDR3 protein. The sample lists 200,000 to 300,000 distinct CDR3 sequences, more than 20% occurring once. The sample consisted of blood, either unsorted or a sorted T cell fraction (not recorded which). The receptor set was obtained from a male donor with ankylosing spondylitis or in good health (not recorded which).

Points on this clonotype: Since a much larger clone is just one base distant, this may be a read error. This chain uses TRBV25-1 with TRBJ2-2; no clear D. Per the germline V gene, CDR1 is MGHDK and CDR2 is SYGVNS. This CDR3 has 10 amino acids. V gave up 10 bases and J gave up 2 bases, with 2 bases separating them. CDR3: CAINTGELFF. The CDR3, as DNA: TGTGCCATCAACACCGGGGAGCTGTTTTTT. Variable domain in full (rest from reference TRBV25-1 and TRBJ2-2): EADIYQTPRYLVIGTGKKITLECSQTMGHDKMYWYQQDPGMELHLIHYSYGVNSTEKGDLSSESTVSRIRTEHFPLTLESARPSHTSQYLCAINTGELFFGEGSRLTVL.

The sample holds many counts of this clonotype. The J gene is TRBJ2-1, the V gene TRBV10-3; 9 bases fit TRBD2. The CDR3 has 16 amino acids. Per the germline V gene, CDR1 is ENHRY and CDR2 is SYGVKD. V trimming: 3 bases; J trimming: 2 bases; junction bases outside the gene matches: 5. CDR3 nucleotides: TGTGCCATCAGTGAAAACGGACTAGCGACCTACAATGAGCAGTTCTTC. This translates into CAISENGLATYNEQFF.

This clonotype came up many times. The V gene is TRBV12-3 or TRBV12-4, the J gene TRBJ2-1; 9 bases agree with TRBD1. This CDR3 is built from 14 residues. With V trimmed by 6 bases and J by 6 bases, 6 bases remained unmatched. The CDR3 DNA reads TGTGCCAGCAGAGGACAGGGGAGGGGCAATGAGCAGTTCTTC. Amino acids: CASRGQGRGNEQFF.

The chain combines TRBV7-3 with TRBJ1-2; TRBD1 agrees at 8 bases. CDR1 SGHTA and CDR2 FQGTGA come from the germline V gene. Trimming cost V 6 bases and J 5 bases; bases outside gene matches: 8. The CDR3 is 14 amino acids. CDR3 residues: CASRGTGLEYGYTF. The CDR3 DNA sequence: TGTGCCAGCAGAGGGACAGGCCTAGAGTATGGCTACACCTTC.

This clonotype has a count of ten or more. The V call is TRBV28, the J call TRBJ2-2; D is possibly TRBD2 (6 bases). Between the trimmed V and J ends, which lost 6 bases and 1 base, there was a span of 9 bases. The germline V gene has CDR1 MDHEN and CDR2 SYDVKM. The CDR3 is made up of 14 amino acids. As DNA, the CDR3 is TGTGCCAGCAGACCGGGGGAGAACACCGGGGAGCTGTTTTTT. Its translation is CASRPGENTGELFF.

The chain uses TRBV12-3 or TRBV12-4 and TRBJ2-3; 11 bases map to TRBD2. The V segment lost 3 bases and the J segment 7 bases; nucleotides outside the gene matches: 9. The CDR3 extends over 16 amino acids. The CDR3 sequence is CASSLGTSGGGNTQYF. The DNA for the CDR3 is TGTGCCAGCAGTTTGGGGACTAGCGGTGGCGGAAATACGCAGTATTTT.

The sample holds a few counts of this clonotype. The V gene is TRBV20-1, the J gene TRBJ1-5; 7 bases align to TRBD1. Germline V gene sequence: CDR1 DFQATT, CDR2 SNEGSKA (reference sequence). J was trimmed by 6 bases and V by 7 bases; bases with no gene match: 6. The CDR3 totals 12 residues. Here the CDR3 reads CSEGGPGQPQHF. The CDR3 DNA follows: TGCAGTGAAGGGGGCCCTGGTCAGCCCCAGCATTTT.

This clonotype has just a few counts. The chain is built from TRBV6-1 and TRBJ1-5; the D gene is possibly TRBD1 (5 bases). Trimming took 5 bases from V and 0 from J, leaving 8 bases between them. From germline, CDR1 is MNHNS and CDR2 SASEGT. The CDR3 has 14 amino acids. The CDR3 spells CASSRGDSNQPQHF. CDR3 DNA: TGTGCCAGCAGTCGGGGCGATAGCAATCAGCCCCAGCATTTT.

Many counts were recorded for this clonotype. The chain has TRBV12-3 or TRBV12-4 and TRBJ2-3; the match to TRBD2 covers 7 bases. This CDR3 comprises 16 residues. The trim removed 5 bases at V and 0 bases at J, leaving 8 bases unmatched. The CDR3 loop is CASSAAERGSTDTQYF. The CDR3 bases are TGTGCCAGCAGTGCCGCGGAGCGGGGTAGCACAGATACGCAGTATTTT.

This chain connects TRBV6-5 to TRBJ1-2; D call uncertain. The V gene lost 2 bases and the J gene lost 0 bases, with 10 bases spanning the gap. Germline CDR1 and CDR2: MNHEY and SVGAGI. The CDR3 runs 15 residues. The CDR3 coding sequence is TGTGCCAGCAGTTACCGGAGCGCCTCTAACTATGGCTACACCTTC. Translated: CASSYRSASNYGYTF.

V gene TRBV7-2 combines with J gene TRBJ2-7; D not resolved. CDR1 is SGHTA, CDR2 FQGNSA, per germline. This CDR3 is built from 13 residues. V lost 1 base and J 6 bases, leaving 10 bases between the germline ends. CDR3 amino acids: CASSLDPPFEQYF. The CDR3 nucleotides read TGTGCCAGCAGCTTAGACCCCCCTTTCGAGCAGTACTTC.

This clonotype was picked up many times. The chain uses TRBV7-6 and TRBJ1-1; the D gene is possibly TRBD1 (5 bases). CDR1 and CDR2 (germline): SGHVS, FNYEAQ. V lost 5 bases and J lost 7, with 14 bases in between. The CDR3 length is 13 residues. CDR3 region: CASSPPEQGEAFF. As DNA, the CDR3 is TGTGCCAGCAGCCCTCCGGAGCAGGGTGAAGCTTTCTTT.

This clonotype was seen repeatedly, ten times or more. The chain combines TRBV29-1 with TRBJ1-1, with D unclear. The germline V gene encodes CDR1 SQVTM and CDR2 ANQGSEA. The CDR3 contains 14 residues. Deletions cut 6 bases from V and 5 bases from J, with 19 bases between. In DNA form, the CDR3 reads TGCAGCGTCGGACCTAACACCGGTGGGACTGAAGCTTTCTTT. Encoded protein: CSVGPNTGGTEAFF.

V gene TRBV20-1 combines with J gene TRBJ2-3; TRBD2 might be the D (5 bases). Germline lookup yields CDR1 DFQATT and CDR2 SNEGSKA (reference sequence). CDR3 size: 14 residues. With 8 bases removed from V and 1 base from J, the gap between germline ends came to 16 bases. CDR3: CSPFGGTGTDTQYF. The CDR3 DNA follows: TGCAGTCCCTTTGGAGGCACCGGCACAGATACGCAGTATTTT.

Ten or more counts support this clonotype. The J gene is TRBJ2-2, the V gene TRBV12-3 or TRBV12-4; no definite D call. This CDR3 is 14 amino acids long. Trimming pared 7 bases from V and 2 bases from J, leaving 11 bases between. CDR3 DNA: TGTGCCAGCACCCCGTTGAGCAACACCGGGGAGCTGTTTTTT. Translation: CASTPLSNTGELFF.

This clonotype was counted many times. The rearrangement joins TRBV4-2 to TRBJ2-5; no definite D call. This CDR3 is 16 amino acids long. Per the germline V gene, CDR1 is LGHNA and CDR2 is YNFKEQ. Trimming took 0 bases from V and 0 from J, leaving 11 bases between them. This CDR3 is CASSQEPTQYQETQYF. The CDR3 DNA follows: TGTGCCAGCAGCCAAGAGCCGACCCAGTACCAAGAGACCCAGTACTTC.

The chain joins TRBV29-1 to TRBJ2-3; 9 positions agree with TRBD1. From germline, CDR1 is SQVTM and CDR2 ANQGSEA. After removal of 6 bases from V and 3 bases from J, the junction contained 10 bases not matched to a gene. CDR3 size: 15 residues. The CDR3 loop reads CSVRTVTGGTDTQYF. The CDR3 DNA sequence: TGCAGCGTAAGGACCGTGACAGGGGGTACAGATACGCAGTATTTT.

The chain uses TRBV28 and TRBJ2-7; D might be TRBD2 (5 bases). Germline V gene data show CDR1 as MDHEN and CDR2 as SYDVKM. The CDR3 spans 12 residues. Trimming pared 4 bases from V and 4 bases from J, leaving 8 bases between. The DNA for the CDR3 is TGTGCCAGCAGTTCTCCGGGGTACGAGCAGTACTTC. It encodes CASSSPGYEQYF.

This clonotype has ten or more counts. This chain uses TRBV11-2 with TRBJ2-1; 11 positions match TRBD1. The length of the CDR3 is 15 residues. V shed 5 bases and J 5 bases; nucleotides not matched to a gene: 5. Per germline, CDR1 SGHAT and CDR2 FQNNGV. Written as DNA, the CDR3 is TGTGCCAGCAGCCCCAGGACAGGGGGCAACAATGAGCAGTTCTTC. This codes for CASSPRTGGNNEQFF.

Only a few counts were recorded for this clonotype. The rearrangement uses TRBV10-3 and TRBJ2-7; no reliable D call. This CDR3 has 14 residues. Trimming left V 0 bases short and J 6 bases short, with 12 bases between. CDR1 is ENHRY, CDR2 SYGVKD, per germline. In DNA form, the CDR3 reads TGTGCCATCAGTGAGTCAAGAGGAAAAGGCGAGCAGTACTTC. The encoded protein is CAISESRGKGEQYF.

This clonotype was detected a few times. V gene TRBV29-1 combines with J gene TRBJ2-3, with TRBD2 matching 7 bases. Germline assignment: CDR1 SQVTM and CDR2 ANQGSEA. The CDR3 is 13 amino acids. The V segment lost 2 bases and the J segment 7 bases; nucleotides outside the gene matches: 6. The CDR3 DNA reads as TGCAGCGTTGAAAAAGCGGGGAGGTATACGCAGTATTTT. This translates into CSVEKAGRYTQYF.

The chain couples TRBV18 to TRBJ1-1; D call uncertain. Germline V CDR1 and CDR2: KGHSH, LQKENI. The CDR3 has 14 amino acids. With 3 bases removed from V and 2 bases from J, the gap between germline ends came to 10 bases. CDR3 protein: CASSPEGLNTEAFF. The DNA for the CDR3 is TGTGCCAGCTCACCCGAAGGGCTAAACACTGAAGCTTTCTTT.

Concerning this clonotype itself: One end of the junction varies from germline; a read error may be responsible. The chain couples TRBV20-1 to TRBJ2-1, with D perhaps matching TRBD2 (6 bases). This CDR3 is built from 15 residues. Germline V gives CDR1 DFQATT, CDR2 SNEGSKA (reference sequence). CDR3 sequence: CSSRDRGLAYNEQFF. The CDR3 nucleotides read TGCAGTTCTAGAGACCGGGGACTGGCCTACAATGAGCAGTTCTTC.

This chain uses TRBV6-1 with TRBJ2-5; D perhaps matches TRBD2 (7 bases). Germline CDR1 and CDR2: MNHNS and SASEGT. With 3 bases removed from V and 5 bases from J, the gap between germline ends came to 13 bases. The CDR3 is 14 residues long. The CDR3 bases are TGTGCCAGCAGTGATGGCAGGGGAGGGGAGACCCAGTACTTC. Amino acids: CASSDGRGGETQYF.

This clonotype was seen many times. The V call is TRBV7-2, the J call TRBJ1-5; D remains ambiguous. The CDR3 contains 15 residues. Germline loops: CDR1 SGHTA, CDR2 FQGNSA. Trimming pared 4 bases from V and 0 bases from J, leaving 10 bases between. The CDR3 coding sequence is TGTGCCAGCAGCTCCGCAGCGAGTAGCAATCAGCCCCAGCATTTT. It is translated as CASSSAASSNQPQHF. Based on the CDR3 plus reference TRBV7-2 and TRBJ1-5, the full variable domain is GAGVSQSPSNKVTEKGKDVELRCDPISGHTALYWYRQSLGQGLEFLIYFQGNSAPDKSGLPSDRFSAERTGGSVSTLTIQRTQQEDSAVYLCASSSAASSNQPQHFGDGTRLSIL.

This clonotype occurred many times. The rearrangement links TRBV20-1 to TRBJ2-7; 10 nucleotides align to TRBD2. Germline loops: CDR1 DFQATT, CDR2 SNEGSKA (reference sequence). V lost 0 bases to trimming and J lost 2 bases; unmatched junction nucleotides: 13. The CDR3 has 18 residues. The CDR3: CSARDPDWTSGTPYEQYF. CDR3 nucleotides: TGCAGTGCTAGAGATCCAGACTGGACTAGCGGAACCCCCTACGAGCAGTACTTC.

This chain joins TRBV24-1 and TRBJ2-5; no reliable D call. This CDR3 is 13 amino acids long. The V end lost 0 bases, the J end lost 5 bases, and 6 bases lay between the germline ends. Germline V gene sequence: CDR1 KGHDR, CDR2 SFDVKD. The CDR3 nucleotides read TGTGCCACCAGTGATTTGCAAGTGGAGACCCAGTACTTC. This gives the protein CATSDLQVETQYF.

This clonotype was counted at least ten times. The V gene is TRBV12-3 or TRBV12-4, the J gene TRBJ2-5, with a possible D match to TRBD2 (5 bases). V lost 3 bases and J lost 1, with 6 bases in between. CDR3 length: 13 amino acids. The CDR3 loop reads CASSLGSQETQYF. CDR3 coding DNA: TGTGCCAGCAGTTTGGGGAGCCAAGAGACCCAGTACTTC.

At least ten counts were recorded for this clonotype. The chain combines TRBV20-1 with TRBJ1-6; 8 bases agree with TRBD1. This CDR3 region has 15 residues. The germline V gene has CDR1 DFQATT and CDR2 SNEGSKA (reference sequence). The ends lost 6 bases at V and 8 bases at J; junction bases unmatched: 12. The CDR3 region has the DNA TGCAGTGCCCCGGACAGGGAGGGAGGTTATTCACCCCTCCACTTT. Its protein is CSAPDREGGYSPLHF.